This TCR beta chain was sequenced for a study of T cells in localized non-small cell lung cancer. The CDR3 has 14 residues. Germline V gene data show CDR1 as SGHNT and CDR2 as YENEEA. V was shortened by 3 bases and J by 2 bases, with 8 bases between the two germline ends. This clone was seen more than once but under ten times. Its antigen remains unidentified. Points from the study as a whole: Higher T cell density in the blood was associated with longer overall survival, whereas higher adjacent-lung clonality associated with shorter survival. Among the tissues sampled, uninvolved adjacent lung had the highest T cell clonality, above tumor.

TCRdb's copy holds only in-frame clones and misses some; the assay was immunoSEQ multiplex PCR. The sample holds about 200 clones, 20% to 25% seen once. The receptor was derived from a male donor older than 55 with stage I lung adenocarcinoma. The chain carries TRBV11-3 and TRBJ2-4; D not resolved. Sequenced material: lung tumor tissue, taken before any cancer treatment. The CDR3 coding sequence is TGTGCCAGCAGCTTCACAGACTCCAAAAACATTCAGTACTTC. Protein sequence: CASSFTDSKNIQYF. Full variable domain (remainder filled in from reference TRBV11-3 and TRBJ2-4): EAGVVQSPRYKIIEKKQPVAFWCNPISGHNTLYWYLQNLGQGPELLIRYENEEAVDDSQLPKDRFSAERLKGVDSTLKIQPAELGDSAVYLCASSFTDSKNIQYFGAGTRLSVL.